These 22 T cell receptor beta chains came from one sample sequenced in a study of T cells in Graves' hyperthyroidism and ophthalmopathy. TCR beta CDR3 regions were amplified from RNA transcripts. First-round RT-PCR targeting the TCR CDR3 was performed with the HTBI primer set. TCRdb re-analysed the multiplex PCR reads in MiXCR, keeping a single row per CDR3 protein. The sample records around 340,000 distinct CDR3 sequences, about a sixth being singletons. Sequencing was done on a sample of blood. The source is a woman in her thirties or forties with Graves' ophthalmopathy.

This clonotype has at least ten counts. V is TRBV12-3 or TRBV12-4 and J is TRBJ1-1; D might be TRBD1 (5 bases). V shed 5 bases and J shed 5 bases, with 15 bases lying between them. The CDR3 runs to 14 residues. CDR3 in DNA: TGTGCCAGCAGTCCCGCAGGGCGTAGAACTGAAGCTTTCTTT. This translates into CASSPAGRRTEAFF.

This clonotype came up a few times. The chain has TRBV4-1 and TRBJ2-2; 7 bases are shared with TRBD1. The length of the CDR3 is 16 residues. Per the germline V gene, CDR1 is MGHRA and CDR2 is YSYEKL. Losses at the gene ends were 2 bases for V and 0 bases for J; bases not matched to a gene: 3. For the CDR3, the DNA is TGCGCCAGCAGCCAACCGACAGGGACGAACACCGGGGAGCTGTTTTTT. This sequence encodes CASSQPTGTNTGELFF.

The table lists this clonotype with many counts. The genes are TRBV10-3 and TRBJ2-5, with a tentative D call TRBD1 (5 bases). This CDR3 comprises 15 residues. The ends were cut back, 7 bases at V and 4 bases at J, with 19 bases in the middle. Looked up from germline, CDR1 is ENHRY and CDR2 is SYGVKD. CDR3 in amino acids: CAIKGLGKGGETQYF. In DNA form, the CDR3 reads TGTGCCATCAAGGGGCTTGGAAAGGGCGGAGAGACCCAGTACTTC.

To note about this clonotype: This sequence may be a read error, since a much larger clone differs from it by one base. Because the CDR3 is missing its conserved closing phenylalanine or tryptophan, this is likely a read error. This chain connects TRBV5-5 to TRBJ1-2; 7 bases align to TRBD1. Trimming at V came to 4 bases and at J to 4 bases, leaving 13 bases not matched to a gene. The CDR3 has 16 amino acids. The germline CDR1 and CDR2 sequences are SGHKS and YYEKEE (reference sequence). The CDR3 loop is CASSTFRTGYGYGYTL. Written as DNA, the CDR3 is TGTGCCAGCAGCACCTTTCGGACAGGCTACGGCTATGGCTACACCCTC.

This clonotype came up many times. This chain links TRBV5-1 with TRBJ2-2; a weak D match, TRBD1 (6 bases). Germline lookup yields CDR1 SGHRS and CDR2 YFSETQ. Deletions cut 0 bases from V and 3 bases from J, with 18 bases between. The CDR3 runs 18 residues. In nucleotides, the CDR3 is TGCGCCAGCAGCTTGGAGGGACAAGGGGGACGGGACACCGGGGAGCTGTTTTTT. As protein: CASSLEGQGGRDTGELFF.

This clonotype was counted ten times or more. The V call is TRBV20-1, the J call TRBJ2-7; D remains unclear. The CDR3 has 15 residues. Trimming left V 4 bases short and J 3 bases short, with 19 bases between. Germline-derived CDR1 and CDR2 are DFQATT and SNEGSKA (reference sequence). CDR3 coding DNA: TGCAGTGCTATAGCCAGCCTTGGGGAAGGCTACGAGCAGTACTTC. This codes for CSAIASLGEGYEQYF.

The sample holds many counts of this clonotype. The CDR3 region has the DNA TGTGCCAGCAGTTACTCGAAGGGAGCGGGAGTCAGCACAGATACGCAGTATTTT. The encoded protein is CASSYSKGAGVSTDTQYF. This chain connects TRBV6-2 or TRBV6-3 to TRBJ2-3; 8 nucleotides match TRBD2. The germline V gene encodes CDR1 MNHEY and CDR2 SVGEGT. The CDR3 contains 18 residues. Losses at the gene ends were 0 bases for V and 0 bases for J; bases not matched to a gene: 8.

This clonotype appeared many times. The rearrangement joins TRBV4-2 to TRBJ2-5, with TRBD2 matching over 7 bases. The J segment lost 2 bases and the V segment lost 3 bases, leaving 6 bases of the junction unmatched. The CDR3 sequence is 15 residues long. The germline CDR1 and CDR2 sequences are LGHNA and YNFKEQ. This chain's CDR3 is CASSQWLAVQETQYF. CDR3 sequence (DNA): TGTGCCAGCAGCCAGTGGCTAGCGGTTCAAGAGACCCAGTACTTC.

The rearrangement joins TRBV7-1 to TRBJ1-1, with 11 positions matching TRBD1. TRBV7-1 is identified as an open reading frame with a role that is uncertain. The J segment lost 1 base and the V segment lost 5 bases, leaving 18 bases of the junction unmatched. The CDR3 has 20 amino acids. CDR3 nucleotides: TGTGCCAGCAGCCCATCGCCTCTGGGGACAGGGGGGTTAGGGAACACTGAAGCTTTCTTT. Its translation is CASSPSPLGTGGLGNTEAFF.

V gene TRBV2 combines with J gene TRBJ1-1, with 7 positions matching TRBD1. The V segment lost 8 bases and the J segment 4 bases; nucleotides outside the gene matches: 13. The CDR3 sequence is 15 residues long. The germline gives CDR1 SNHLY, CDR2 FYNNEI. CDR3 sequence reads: CASEGPGGRFTEAFF. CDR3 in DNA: TGTGCCAGCGAAGGTCCAGGGGGGAGATTCACTGAAGCTTTCTTT. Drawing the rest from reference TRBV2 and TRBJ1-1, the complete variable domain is EPEVTQTPSHQVTQMGQEVILRCVPISNHLYFYWYRQILGQKVEFLVSFYNNEISEKSEIFDDQFSVERPDGSNFTLKIRSTKLEDSAMYFCASEGPGGRFTEAFFGQGTRLTVV.

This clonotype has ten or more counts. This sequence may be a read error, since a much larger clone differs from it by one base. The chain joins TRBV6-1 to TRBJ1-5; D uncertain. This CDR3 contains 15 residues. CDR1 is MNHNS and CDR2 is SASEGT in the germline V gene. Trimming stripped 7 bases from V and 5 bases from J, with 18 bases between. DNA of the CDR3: TGTGCCAGCACCCCCCCTAGGACCCGCGATCAGCCCCAGCATTTT. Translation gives CASTPPRTRDQPQHF.

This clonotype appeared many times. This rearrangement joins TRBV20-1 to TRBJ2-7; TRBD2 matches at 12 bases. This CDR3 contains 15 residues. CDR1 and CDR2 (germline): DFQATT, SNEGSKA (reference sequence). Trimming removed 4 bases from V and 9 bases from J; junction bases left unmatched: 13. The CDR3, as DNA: TGCAGTGCTACGACTAGCGGGAGAGCGGTAGAGGGGCAGTACTTC. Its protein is CSATTSGRAVEGQYF.

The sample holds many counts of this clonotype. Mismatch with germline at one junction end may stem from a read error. DNA for the CDR3: TGCGCCAGCAGTTTGGGGACAGGCTGGTACCAAGAGACCCAGTACTTC. It encodes CASSLGTGWYQETQYF. The chain links TRBV5-1 to TRBJ2-5, with 8 bases lining up with TRBD1. The CDR3 has 16 residues. Germline V gene lookup returns CDR1 SGHRS and CDR2 YFSETQ.

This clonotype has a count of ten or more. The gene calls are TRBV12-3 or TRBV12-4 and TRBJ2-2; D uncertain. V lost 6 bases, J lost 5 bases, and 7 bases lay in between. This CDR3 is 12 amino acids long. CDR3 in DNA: TGTGCCAGCAGGTCGACGACCGGGGAGCTGTTTTTT. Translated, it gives CASRSTTGELFF.

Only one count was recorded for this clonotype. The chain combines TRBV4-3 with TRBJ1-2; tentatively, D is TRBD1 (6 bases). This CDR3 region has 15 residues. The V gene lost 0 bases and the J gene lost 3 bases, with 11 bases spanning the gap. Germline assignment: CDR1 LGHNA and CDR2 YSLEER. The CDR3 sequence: CASSQEPGHDYGYTF. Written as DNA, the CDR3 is TGCGCCAGCAGCCAAGAACCGGGACACGACTATGGCTACACCTTC.

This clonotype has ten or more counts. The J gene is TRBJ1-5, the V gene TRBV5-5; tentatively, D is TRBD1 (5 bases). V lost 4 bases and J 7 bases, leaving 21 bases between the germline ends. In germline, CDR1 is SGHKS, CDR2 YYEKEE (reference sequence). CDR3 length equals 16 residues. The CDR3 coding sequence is TGTGCCAGCAGCCCCCTGGGGGGTCGGGAAAGCCAGCCCCAGCATTTT. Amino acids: CASSPLGGRESQPQHF.

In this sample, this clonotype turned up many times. DNA of the CDR3: TGTGCCATCAGGAGGGACAAGGCAAGCGGCTACACCTTC. Translating gives CAIRRDKASGYTF. The chain uses TRBV10-3 and TRBJ1-2; possible D gene TRBD1, 6 bases. V was shortened by 6 bases and J by 8 bases, with 16 bases between the two germline ends. CDR1 ENHRY and CDR2 SYGVKD come from the germline V gene. CDR3 length equals 13 residues.

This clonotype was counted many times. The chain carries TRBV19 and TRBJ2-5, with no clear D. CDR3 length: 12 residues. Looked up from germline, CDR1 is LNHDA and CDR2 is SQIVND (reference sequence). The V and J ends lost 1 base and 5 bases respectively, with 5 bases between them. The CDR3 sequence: CASSIGGETQYF. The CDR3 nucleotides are TGTGCCAGTAGTATAGGTGGGGAGACCCAGTACTTC.

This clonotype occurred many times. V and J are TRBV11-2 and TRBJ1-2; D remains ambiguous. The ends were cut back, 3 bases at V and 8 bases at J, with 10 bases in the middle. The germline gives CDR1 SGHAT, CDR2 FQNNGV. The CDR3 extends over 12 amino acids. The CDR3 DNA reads TGTGCCAGCAGCTTGAATCCTCTCGGCTACACCTTC. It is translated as CASSLNPLGYTF.

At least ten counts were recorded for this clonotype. The DNA for the CDR3 is TGTGCCAGCAGTTTAGGGACAGGGGGTCAGCCCCAGCATTTT. Its protein is CASSLGTGGQPQHF. The rearrangement links TRBV27 to TRBJ1-5; 11 nucleotides align to TRBD1. CDR1 and CDR2 (germline): MNHEY, SMNVEV (reference sequence). V lost 2 bases, J lost 6 bases, and 0 bases stayed unmatched. The CDR3 covers 14 residues.

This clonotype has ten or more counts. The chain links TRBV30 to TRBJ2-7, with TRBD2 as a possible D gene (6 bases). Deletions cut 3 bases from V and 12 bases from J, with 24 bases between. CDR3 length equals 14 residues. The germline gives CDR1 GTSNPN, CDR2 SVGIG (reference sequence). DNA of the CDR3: TGTGCCTGGAGCACCGGGACTCGGCCTCTACGGGGGTACTTC. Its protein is CAWSTGTRPLRGYF.

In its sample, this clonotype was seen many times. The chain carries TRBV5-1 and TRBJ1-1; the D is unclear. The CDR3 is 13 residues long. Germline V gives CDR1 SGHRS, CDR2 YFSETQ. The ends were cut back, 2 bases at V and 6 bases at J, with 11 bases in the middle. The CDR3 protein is CASSLGGNAEAFF. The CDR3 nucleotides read TGCGCCAGCAGCTTAGGAGGTAACGCTGAAGCTTTCTTT. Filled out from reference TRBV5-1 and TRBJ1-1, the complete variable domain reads KAGVTQTPRYLIKTRGQQVTLSCSPISGHRSVSWYQQTPGQGLQFLFEYFSETQRNKGNFPGRFSGRQFSNSRSEMNVSTLELGDSALYLCASSLGGNAEAFFGQGTRLTVV.